This T cell receptor beta chain originates from a study of blood T cell repertoires in COVID-19 (TCRdb year 2020). Turning to the overall study: The collaborator samples originated in the United States, Italy and Spain and spanned the acute and convalescent phases of COVID-19. The prospective study material was composed of cDNA or gDNA derived from T cells, B-cell-depleted T cells, or PBMCs. Where available, HLA class I and class II types were taken from metadata supplied by the sample provider and were not determined by assay-based typing. Samples came from the ongoing ImmuneRACE study (first 160 participants) plus 1,254 subjects from 6 global collaborators. Nearly every sample came with metadata listing a de-identified subject ID, COVID-19 status, age in years and sex. Subjects who had been exposed to COVID-19, were actively infected with it, or had recovered from it provided the deeply sampled blood TCRbeta repertoires that made up the dataset. The repertoires were made available in a free public database intended to serve as a resource for research on the immune response to SARS-CoV-2. Study-wide conclusions, independent of this receptor: How much clinical and demographic metadata was included differed by source and by participant, and the metadata was provided uncurated.

As regards this clone: Its cognate antigen has yet to be identified. No base qualities exist here, and no much larger clone lies one base off it.

TCRbeta CDR3 regions were amplified from genomic DNA using the immunoSEQ Assay, a bias-controlled multiplex PCR. As for how the authors treated the data: The number of nucleated cells in each sample was estimated from the amplification of reference gene primers within the assay. Sequence reads were collapsed and filtered to measure the absolute abundance of every unique TCRbeta CDR3 rearrangement. For each sample, productive Simpson clonality was calculated by taking the square root of Simpson's diversity index across productive rearrangements. The table was pulled from immuneACCESS by TCRdb, which kept in-frame rearrangements only. Such tables lose some clones; where checked, under half of the loss comes from unresolved V genes, and the rest has no known cause. The V and J calls and clone size are taken from that table; D and trimming were inferred from the DNA. In this sample the table shows some 200,000 clones, nearly 90% of which occur a single time. The ten largest clones take up about 22% of the sample.

The CDR3 numbers 19 residues from cysteine through phenylalanine. Only the CDR3 DNA stays, 57 bases, in frame from base 1. V lost 2 bases and J lost 1 base; the stretch between them is 21 bases long. CDR1 and CDR2 are drawn from the germline V gene: MRHNA, SNTAGT. Each collaborating institution followed its own protocols to collect whole blood in K2EDTA tubes. For TCRbeta analysis, collaborator samples were shipped as frozen whole blood, as isolated PBMCs, or as DNA extracted from either sample type. The TCR comes from a man in his fifties or sixties with active or convalescent COVID-19. Sequenced input: peripheral blood. The chain is assembled from TRBV6-4 and TRBJ2-1; TRBD1 is a possible D gene, resting on 6 matching bases. The sequenced DNA is TGTGCCAGCAGTGACAAGTTAGTACAGGGTAGATCGTCCTACAATGAGCAGTTCTTC. It specifies CASSDKLVQGRSSYNEQFF.